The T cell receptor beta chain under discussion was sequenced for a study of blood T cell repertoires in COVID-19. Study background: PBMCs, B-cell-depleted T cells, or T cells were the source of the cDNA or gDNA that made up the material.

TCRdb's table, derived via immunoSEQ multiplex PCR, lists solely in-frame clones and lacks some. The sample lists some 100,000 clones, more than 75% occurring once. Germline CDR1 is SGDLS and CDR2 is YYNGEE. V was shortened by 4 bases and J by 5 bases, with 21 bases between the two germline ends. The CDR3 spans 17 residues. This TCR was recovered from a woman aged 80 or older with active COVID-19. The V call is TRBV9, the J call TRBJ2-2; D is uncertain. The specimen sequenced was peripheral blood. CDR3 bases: TGTGCCAGCAGCTCAGCTGGTAGCTTCGCCCTGACCGGGGAGCTGTTTTTT. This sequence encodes CASSSAGSFALTGELFF.